These 12 T cell receptor beta chains share one sample of origin, sequenced in a study of blood T cells in healthy people across ages. A second PCR, run for roughly 7 to 11 cycles, used a sample-barcoded 5' primer plus a J-beta primer mix. In TCRdb, the 5' RACE reads were re-called with MiXCR into one record per CDR3 protein. The profile shows under 1,000,000 distinct CDR3 sequences, around 50% of them singletons. Material for sequencing was blood. The origin of the receptors is an elderly man in good health.

This clonotype was recorded a few times. The rearrangement joins TRBV6-2 or TRBV6-3 to TRBJ1-4, with unresolved D. The CDR3 loop spans 12 amino acids. Trimming stripped 2 bases from V and 6 bases from J, with 4 bases between. Germline CDR1 is MNHEY and CDR2 is SVGEGT. CDR3 loop: CASSYPDEKLFF. The CDR3 DNA follows: TGTGCCAGCAGTTACCCGGATGAAAAACTGTTTTTT.

This clonotype was seen at least ten times. The V call is TRBV9, the J call TRBJ2-1, with 7 bases that match TRBD1. Germline V lookup: CDR1 SGDLS, CDR2 YYNGEE. The CDR3 contains 16 residues. V gave up 4 bases and J gave up 2 bases; unmatched junction bases: 9. CDR3 sequence reads: CASSFEGTETYNEQFF. In DNA form, the CDR3 reads TGTGCCAGCAGCTTCGAAGGGACAGAGACCTACAATGAGCAGTTCTTC.

The chain carries TRBV7-6 and TRBJ2-3; no clear D. CDR1 and CDR2 from the germline V gene are SGHVS and FNYEAQ. The CDR3 length is 16 residues. Deletions cut 2 bases from V and 1 base from J, with 13 bases between. CDR3 sequence reads: CASSLPLQVGTDTQYF. The CDR3 coding sequence is TGTGCCAGCAGCTTACCCCTACAAGTCGGCACAGATACGCAGTATTTT.

This clonotype was counted a few times. V usage is TRBV11-3 and J usage is TRBJ1-1, with D possibly being TRBD1 (5 bases). There are 12 residues in the CDR3. CDR1 is SGHNT, CDR2 YENEEA, per germline. The V gene lost 2 bases and the J gene lost 11 bases, with 12 bases spanning the gap. As DNA, the CDR3 is TGTGCCAGCAGCTTATTCTCGCGGGGCGCTTTCTTT. Its translation is CASSLFSRGAFF.

This chain joins TRBV7-2 and TRBJ2-7; D is perhaps TRBD1 or TRBD2 (5 bases each). V was clipped by 5 bases and J by 3 bases, with 17 bases between them. This CDR3 spans 15 amino acids. Per the germline V gene, CDR1 is SGHTA and CDR2 is FQGNSA. CDR3 coding DNA: TGTGCCAGCAGCCAGCGAAGTGGGGGAAACTACGAGCAGTACTTC. As protein: CASSQRSGGNYEQYF.

This rearrangement joins TRBV21-1 to TRBJ2-4; the tabulated D call, TRBD2, remains unverified against the DNA. TRBV21-1 is described as a pseudogene. This CDR3 spans 14 amino acids. This CDR3 reads CASSKGEGQNIQYF. The CDR3 DNA follows: TGTGCCAGCAGCAAAGGGGAGGGCCAAAACATTCAGTACTTC.

A few counts support this clonotype. The chain couples TRBV28 to TRBJ2-5; 11 bases fit TRBD2. The CDR3 runs 14 residues. Germline CDR1 MDHEN, CDR2 SYDVKM. The junction had 11 bases not matched to a gene; V was cut back by 6 bases and J by 11 bases. CDR3 sequence reads: CASRASGRSNEQYF. The CDR3 DNA follows: TGTGCCAGCAGAGCTAGCGGGAGGAGCAATGAGCAGTACTTC.

This clonotype was counted between two and nine times. This chain links TRBV25-1 with TRBJ1-4; D not resolved. V was trimmed by 5 bases and J by 0 bases, leaving 13 bases between them. CDR1 is MGHDK and CDR2 is SYGVNS in the germline V gene. This CDR3 has 16 amino acids. CDR3 amino acids: CASSQRQVATNEKLFF. CDR3 DNA: TGTGCCAGCAGTCAAAGACAAGTTGCAACTAATGAAAAACTGTTTTTT.

A remark on this clonotype: A single base separates this from a much larger clone, so it may be a read error. The chain joins TRBV7-6 to TRBJ2-7; maybe TRBD1 (6 bases). The V end lost 4 bases, the J end lost 7 bases, and 17 bases lay between the germline ends. The length of the CDR3 is 14 residues. The germline gives CDR1 SGHVS, CDR2 FNYEAQ. CDR3 bases: TGTGCCAGCAGCTCAACAGGGTCCTACAATGAGCAGTACTTC. Encoded protein: CASSSTGSYNEQYF.

This clonotype was counted only a few times. The rearrangement links TRBV7-2 to TRBJ2-1, with TRBD1 as a possible D gene (6 bases). Germline CDR1 reads SGHTA; CDR2 reads FQGNSA. The ends were cut back, 3 bases at V and 3 bases at J, with 12 bases in the middle. The CDR3 length is 15 residues. CDR3 region: CASSLPRGNYNEQFF. CDR3 in DNA: TGTGCCAGCAGCTTGCCCAGGGGAAACTACAATGAGCAGTTCTTC.

As DNA, the CDR3 is TGTGCCAGCTCGACAGAGAGGGATTCACCCCTCCACTTT. It yields the protein CASSTERDSPLHF. The chain recombines TRBV18 with TRBJ1-6; a possible D gene is TRBD1 (5 bases). V was shortened by 6 bases and J by 8 bases, with 11 bases between the two germline ends. CDR1 and CDR2 (germline): KGHSH, LQKENI. This CDR3 comprises 13 residues.

The V gene is TRBV7-9, the J gene TRBJ2-1, with D tentatively TRBD2 (5 bases). V lost 4 bases, J lost 8 bases, and 18 bases lay in between. CDR1 and CDR2 (germline): SEHNR, FQNEAQ (reference sequence). The CDR3 has 15 residues. The CDR3 region has the DNA TGTGCCAGCAGCTCGAACTACCGGGGTTGGCATGAGCAGTTCTTC. Translated: CASSSNYRGWHEQFF.